The rows below give T cell receptor beta chains drawn from one sample of a study of blood T cell repertoires in COVID-19. Generated by immunoSEQ multiplex PCR, the TCRdb table keeps only in-frame clones and is missing some. The sample has a few hundred thousand clones, around 85% seen once. The sequenced sample consisted of PBMCs or T cells enriched from blood (not recorded which). These receptors were obtained from a woman in her 50s who had recovered from COVID-19. Each CDR3 is given with its conserved first and last residue. A D gene is named only where the DNA matches it firmly. Clone size is given for some rows only: seen once, a few or many times, or a class if the clone is expanded.

V: TRBV7-2
length: 14
D: TRBD2
J: TRBJ2-4
size: few
CDR3: CASSLATSGWARYF
DNA: TGTGCCAGCAGCTTAGCGACTAGCGGCTGGGCCCGGTACTTC

V: TRBV27
length: 18
D: TRBD1
J: TRBJ1-2
size: .
CDR3: CASSLDGRTGERGYGYTF
DNA: TGTGCCAGCAGTTTAGACGGGCGTACAGGGGAAAGGGGCTATGGCTACACCTTC

V: TRBV7-9
length: 13
D: .
J: TRBJ2-1
size: .
CDR3: CASSLQGTNEQFF
DNA: TGTGCCAGCAGCTTACAGGGTACCAATGAGCAGTTCTTC

V: TRBV29-1
length: 13
D: .
J: TRBJ1-1
size: .
CDR3: CSAKAVADTEAFF
DNA: TGCAGCGCAAAGGCTGTGGCGGACACTGAAGCTTTCTTT

V: TRBV19
length: 15
D: .
J: TRBJ1-4
size: .
CDR3: CASSIARGSNEKLFF
DNA: TGTGCCAGTAGTATAGCCAGGGGTTCTAATGAAAAACTGTTTTTT

V: TRBV6-6
length: 16
D: .
J: TRBJ2-7
size: .
CDR3: CASSTDRAGPRGEQYF
DNA: TGTGCCAGCAGTACGGACAGAGCGGGACCCAGGGGCGAGCAGTACTTC

V: TRBV11-2
length: 13
D: TRBD1
J: TRBJ1-2
size: .
CDR3: CASTRQGEYGYTF
DNA: TGTGCCAGTACTAGACAGGGAGAGTATGGCTACACCTTC

V: TRBV3-1/TRBV3-2
length: 16
D: .
J: TRBJ2-3
size: .
CDR3: CASSRLTGHTTDTQYF
DNA: TGTGCCAGCAGCCGACTAACGGGACATACGACAGATACGCAGTATTTT

V: TRBV6-5
length: 14
D: .
J: TRBJ1-6
size: .
CDR3: CASSSTGPFSPLHF
DNA: TGTGCCAGCAGTTCGACAGGTCCTTTCTCACCCCTCCACTTT

V: TRBV10-2
length: 14
D: TRBD1
J: TRBJ2-7
size: .
CDR3: CASSESGIQGEQYF
DNA: TGCGCCAGCAGTGAGTCGGGGATACAGGGGGAACAGTACTTC

V: TRBV18
length: 16
D: .
J: TRBJ1-5
size: .
CDR3: CASSPGRALDNQPQHF
DNA: TGTGCCAGCTCACCCGGCAGGGCGCTAGACAATCAGCCCCAGCATTTT

V: TRBV28
length: 16
D: TRBD1
J: TRBJ1-1
size: once
CDR3: CASRASDRVSDTEAFF
DNA: TGTGCCAGCAGGGCGTCGGACAGGGTTTCGGACACTGAAGCTTTCTTT

V: TRBV6-5
length: 16
D: TRBD1
J: TRBJ2-1
size: .
CDR3: CASSYRAPAGGNEQFF
DNA: TGTGCCAGCAGTTACCGTGCTCCGGCAGGGGGCAATGAGCAGTTCTTC

V: TRBV18
length: 15
D: .
J: TRBJ1-1
size: once
CDR3: CASSPSRTMNTEAFF
DNA: TGTGCCAGCTCACCCAGCAGGACTATGAACACTGAAGCTTTCTTT

V: TRBV7-2
length: 16
D: TRBD1
J: TRBJ1-4
size: few
CDR3: CASSLARDRGYRKLFF
DNA: TGTGCCAGCAGCTTAGCTAGGGACAGGGGATATCGAAAACTGTTTTTT

V: TRBV5-1
length: 17
D: TRBD2
J: TRBJ2-3
size: .
CDR3: CASSWGLAGAGTDTQYF
DNA: TGCGCCAGCAGCTGGGGACTAGCGGGGGCAGGCACAGATACGCAGTATTTT

V: TRBV4-3
length: 12
D: .
J: TRBJ2-1
size: .
CDR3: CASSQDRDEQFF
DNA: TGCGCCAGCAGCCAAGATCGGGATGAGCAGTTCTTC

V: TRBV6-5
length: 14
D: .
J: TRBJ1-1
size: .
CDR3: CASSSLTAGGEAFF
DNA: TGTGCCAGCAGTTCACTCACGGCAGGAGGTGAAGCTTTCTTT

V: TRBV2
length: 13
D: .
J: TRBJ2-2
size: .
CDR3: CASSEQNTGELFF
DNA: TGTGCCAGCAGTGAACAGAATACCGGGGAGCTGTTTTTT

V: TRBV7-9
length: 14
D: .
J: TRBJ2-3
size: once
CDR3: CASSSGDHTDTQYF
DNA: TGTGCCAGCAGCTCGGGAGATCACACAGATACGCAGTATTTT

V: TRBV5-1
length: 16
D: .
J: TRBJ2-7
size: few
CDR3: CASSLISGTGVYEQYF
DNA: TGCGCCAGCAGCCTGATCTCCGGGACTGGAGTCTACGAGCAGTACTTC

V: TRBV27
length: 16
D: TRBD1
J: TRBJ1-5
size: .
CDR3: CASSLIGGTGDQPQHF
DNA: TGTGCCAGCAGTTTAATCGGGGGGACAGGGGATCAGCCCCAGCATTTT

V: TRBV5-6
length: 16
D: TRBD2
J: TRBJ2-3
size: .
CDR3: CASSLGLAGAADTQYF
DNA: TGTGCCAGCAGCTTGGGGCTAGCGGGAGCCGCAGATACGCAGTATTTT

V: TRBV5-6
length: 16
D: .
J: TRBJ2-3
size: .
CDR3: CASSLQGTGTTDTQYF
DNA: TGTGCCAGCAGCTTGCAGGGGACGGGAACCACAGATACGCAGTATTTT

V: TRBV7-9
length: 15
D: TRBD2
J: TRBJ2-1
size: .
CDR3: CASSPTSGSINEQFF
DNA: TGTGCCAGCAGCCCGACTAGCGGGAGTATCAATGAGCAGTTCTTC

V: TRBV3-1/TRBV3-2
length: 13
D: .
J: TRBJ1-3
size: .
CDR3: CASSQVAGNTIYF
DNA: TGTGCCAGCAGCCAAGTAGCAGGAAACACCATATATTTT

V: TRBV13
length: 21
D: TRBD1
J: TRBJ2-1
size: .
CDR3: CASSLDVRGDTGGTSLNEQFF
DNA: TGTGCCAGCAGCTTAGATGTACGGGGGGATACAGGGGGCACTTCCCTCAATGAGCAGTTCTTC

V: TRBV7-2
length: 16
D: .
J: TRBJ2-2
size: .
CDR3: CASTRLRGTRAGELFF
DNA: TGTGCCAGCACCCGATTACGGGGGACTCGGGCCGGGGAGCTGTTTTTT

V: TRBV28
length: 16
D: .
J: TRBJ1-1
size: few
CDR3: CASSLLVAGGNTEAFF
DNA: TGTGCCAGCAGTTTATTAGTGGCAGGAGGTAACACTGAAGCTTTCTTT

V: TRBV7-2
length: 14
D: .
J: TRBJ1-3
size: .
CDR3: CASSHNRAGNTIYF
DNA: TGTGCCAGCAGCCATAACAGGGCTGGAAACACCATATATTTT

V: TRBV19
length: 14
D: TRBD1
J: TRBJ2-2
size: .
CDR3: CASRRQGQAGELFF
DNA: TGTGCCAGTAGGAGACAGGGGCAGGCCGGGGAGCTGTTTTTT

V: TRBV7-2
length: 14
D: TRBD1
J: TRBJ2-7
size: few
CDR3: CASSETGNSYEQYF
DNA: TGTGCCAGCAGCGAGACAGGGAACTCCTACGAGCAGTACTTC

V: TRBV5-1
length: 18
D: TRBD2
J: TRBJ2-5
size: .
CDR3: CASSLAGTSGSAQETQYF
DNA: TGCGCCAGCAGCTTGGCCGGAACTAGCGGGAGTGCTCAAGAGACCCAGTACTTC

V: TRBV5-1
length: 15
D: .
J: TRBJ1-3
size: .
CDR3: CASSLAGLSGNTIYF
DNA: TGCGCCAGCAGCTTGGCGGGTCTCTCTGGAAACACCATATATTTT

V: TRBV5-4
length: 12
D: .
J: TRBJ2-1
size: .
CDR3: CASSPTTNEQFF
DNA: TGTGCCAGCAGCCCGACTACTAATGAGCAGTTCTTC

V: TRBV2
length: 11
D: .
J: TRBJ2-7
size: .
CDR3: CASSIVYEQYF
DNA: TGTGCCAGCAGTATAGTCTACGAGCAGTACTTC